The sample holds many counts of the clone carrying this TCR beta chain. Assembly of TCR beta libraries relied on iRepertoire HTBI primers together with Arm-PCR of CDR3 regions. MiXCR, applied by TCRdb to the multiplex PCR reads, yields one record per CDR3 protein. This table has 400,000 or so distinct CDR3 sequences, more than 20% appearing once. This specimen belongs to a study of regulatory T cells in long-lasting Graves disease. Time point given: persistent/refractory GD, antithyroid drugs over 5 years with positive TRAb. Construction of the TCR library relied on RNA isolated from PBMCs. Diagnoses of Graves' disease were made by American Thyroid Association guidelines. Staff took roughly 8.8 milliliters of peripheral blood and put it into EDTA tubes. There are 15 residues in the CDR3. Germline CDR1 and CDR2: DFQATT and SNEGSKA (reference sequence). V lost 0 bases and J lost 3, with 14 bases in between.

Sequenced material: peripheral blood mononuclear cells (PBMCs), taken when the disease was refractory, from a patient treated with antithyroid drugs. The receptor was derived from a female donor with Graves disease. The J gene is TRBJ1-2, the V gene TRBV20-1; D gene ambiguous. As DNA, the CDR3 is TGCAGTGCTAGAGAGGCCCTGGGGTACGACTATGGCTACACCTTC. Translated: CSAREALGYDYGYTF.